This entry concerns a single TCR beta chain. These data come from a study of blood T cell repertoires in COVID-19. About the study: Spain, Italy and the United States supplied samples that represented acute and convalescent COVID-19.

This CDR3 spans 17 amino acids. Germline CDR1 reads SGHNT; CDR2 reads YENEEA. The repertoire was sequenced with immunoSEQ multiplex PCR; TCRdb's copy has only in-frame clones and lacks some. The sample gives some 66,000 clones, 65% to 90% of which show up once; roughly 6.7% is in the top ten. The chain recombines TRBV11-3 with TRBJ2-7, with 7 positions matching TRBD2. The J call may be incorrect, as the DNA end agrees better with TRBJ2-1. Source material: peripheral blood. This receptor was obtained from a man in his fifties or sixties with acute or convalescent COVID-19. The CDR3 nucleotides read TGTGCCAGCAGCTTAGCCCTCTTGGCTAGCGGACGGAATGAGCAGTTCTTC. Translated: CASSLALLASGRNEQFF.